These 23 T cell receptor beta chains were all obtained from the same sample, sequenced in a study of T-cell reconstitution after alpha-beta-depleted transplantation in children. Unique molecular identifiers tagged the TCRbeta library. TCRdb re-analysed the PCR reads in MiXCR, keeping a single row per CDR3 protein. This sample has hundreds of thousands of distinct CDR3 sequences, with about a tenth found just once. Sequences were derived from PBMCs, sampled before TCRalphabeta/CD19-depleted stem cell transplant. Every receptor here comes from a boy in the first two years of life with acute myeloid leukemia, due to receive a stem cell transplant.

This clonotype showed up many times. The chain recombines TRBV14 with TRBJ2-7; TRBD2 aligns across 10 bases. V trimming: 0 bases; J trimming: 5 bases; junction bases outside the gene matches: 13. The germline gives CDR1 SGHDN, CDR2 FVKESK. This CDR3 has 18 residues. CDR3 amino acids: CASSQDTPASGRKDEQYF. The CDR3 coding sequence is TGTGCCAGCAGCCAAGATACCCCCGCTAGCGGGAGAAAGGACGAGCAGTACTTC.

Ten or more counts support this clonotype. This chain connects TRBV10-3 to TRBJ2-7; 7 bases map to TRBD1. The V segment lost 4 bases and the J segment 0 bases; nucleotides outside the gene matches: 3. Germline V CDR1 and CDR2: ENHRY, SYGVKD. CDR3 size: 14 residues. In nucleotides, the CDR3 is TGTGCCATCAGTGCGGGACAGCTCTCCTACGAGCAGTACTTC. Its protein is CAISAGQLSYEQYF.

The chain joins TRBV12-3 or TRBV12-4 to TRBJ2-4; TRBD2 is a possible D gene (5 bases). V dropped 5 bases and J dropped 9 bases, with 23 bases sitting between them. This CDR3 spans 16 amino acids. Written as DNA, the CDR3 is TGTGCCAGCAGTAAATCCGGGATACCGAAAACCGTCATTCAGTACTTC. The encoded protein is CASSKSGIPKTVIQYF.

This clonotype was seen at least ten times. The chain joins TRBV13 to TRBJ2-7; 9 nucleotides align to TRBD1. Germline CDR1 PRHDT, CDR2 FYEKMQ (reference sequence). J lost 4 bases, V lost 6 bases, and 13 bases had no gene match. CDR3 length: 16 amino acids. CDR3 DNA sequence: TGTGCCAGCAGTTTTATCTCCGGGACAGGGCCTTACGAGCAGTACTTC. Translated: CASSFISGTGPYEQYF.

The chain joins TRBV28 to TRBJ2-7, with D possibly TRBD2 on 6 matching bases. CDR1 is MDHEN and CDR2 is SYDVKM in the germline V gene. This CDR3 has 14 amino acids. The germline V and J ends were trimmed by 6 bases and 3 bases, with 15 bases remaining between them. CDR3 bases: TGTGCCAGCAGCCAGGGACTTACAGGCTACGAGCAGTACTTC. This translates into CASSQGLTGYEQYF.

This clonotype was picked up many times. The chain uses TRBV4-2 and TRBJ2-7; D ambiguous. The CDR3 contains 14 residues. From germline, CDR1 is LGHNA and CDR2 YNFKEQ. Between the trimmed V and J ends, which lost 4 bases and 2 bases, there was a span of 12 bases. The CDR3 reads CASSPSTRTYEQYF. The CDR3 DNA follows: TGTGCCAGCAGCCCTTCGACACGTACCTACGAGCAGTACTTC.

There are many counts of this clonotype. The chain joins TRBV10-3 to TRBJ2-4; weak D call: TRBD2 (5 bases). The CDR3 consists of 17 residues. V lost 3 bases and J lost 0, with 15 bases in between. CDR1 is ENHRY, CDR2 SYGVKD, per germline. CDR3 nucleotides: TGTGCCATCAGTGACCGACGAGCGGATGAAGCCAAAAACATTCAGTACTTC. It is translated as CAISDRRADEAKNIQYF.

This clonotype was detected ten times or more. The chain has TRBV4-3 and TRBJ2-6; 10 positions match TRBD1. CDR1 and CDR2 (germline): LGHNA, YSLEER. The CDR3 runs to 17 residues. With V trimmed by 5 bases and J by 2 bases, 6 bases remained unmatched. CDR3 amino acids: CASSSGTGVTGANVLTF. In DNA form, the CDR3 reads TGCGCCAGCAGCTCCGGGACAGGGGTAACTGGGGCCAACGTCCTGACTTTC.

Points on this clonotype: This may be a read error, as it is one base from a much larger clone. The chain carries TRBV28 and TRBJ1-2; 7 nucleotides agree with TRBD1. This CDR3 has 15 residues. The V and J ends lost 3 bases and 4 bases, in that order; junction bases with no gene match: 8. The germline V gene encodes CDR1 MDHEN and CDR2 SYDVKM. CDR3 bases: TGTGCCAGCAGTTTGTTCCGACAGGGTACCTATGGCTACACCTTC. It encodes CASSLFRQGTYGYTF.

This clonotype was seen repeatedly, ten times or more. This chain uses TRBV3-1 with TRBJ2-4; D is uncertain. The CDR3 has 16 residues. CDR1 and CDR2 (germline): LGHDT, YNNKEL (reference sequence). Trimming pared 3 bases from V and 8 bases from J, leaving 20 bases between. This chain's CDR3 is CASSHRDLVGSDIQYF. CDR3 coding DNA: TGTGCCAGCAGCCACCGTGATCTAGTGGGAAGCGACATTCAGTACTTC.

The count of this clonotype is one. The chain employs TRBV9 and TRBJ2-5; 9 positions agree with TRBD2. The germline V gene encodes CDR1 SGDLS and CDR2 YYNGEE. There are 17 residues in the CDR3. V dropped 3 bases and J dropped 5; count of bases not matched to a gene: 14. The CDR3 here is CASSEEASGERWETQYF. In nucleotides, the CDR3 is TGTGCCAGCAGCGAAGAGGCTAGCGGGGAGAGGTGGGAGACCCAGTACTTC.

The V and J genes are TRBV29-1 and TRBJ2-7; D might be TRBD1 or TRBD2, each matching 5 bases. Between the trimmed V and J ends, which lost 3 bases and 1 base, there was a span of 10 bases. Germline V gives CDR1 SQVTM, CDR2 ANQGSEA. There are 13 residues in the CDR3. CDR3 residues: CSVDMGESYEQYF. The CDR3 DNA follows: TGCAGCGTTGATATGGGGGAATCCTACGAGCAGTACTTC.

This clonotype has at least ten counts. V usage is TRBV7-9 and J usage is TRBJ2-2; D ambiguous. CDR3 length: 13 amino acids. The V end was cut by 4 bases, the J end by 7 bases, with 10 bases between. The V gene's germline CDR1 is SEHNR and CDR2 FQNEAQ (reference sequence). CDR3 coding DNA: TGTGCCAGCAGCTCCACAAGTGGCGGGGAGCTGTTTTTT. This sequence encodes CASSSTSGGELFF. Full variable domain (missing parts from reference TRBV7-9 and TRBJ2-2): DTGVSQNPRHKITKRGQNVTFRCDPISEHNRLYWYRQTLGQGPEFLTYFQNEAQLEKSRLLSDRFSAERPKGSFSTLEIQRTEQGDSAMYLCASSSTSGGELFFGEGSRLTVL.

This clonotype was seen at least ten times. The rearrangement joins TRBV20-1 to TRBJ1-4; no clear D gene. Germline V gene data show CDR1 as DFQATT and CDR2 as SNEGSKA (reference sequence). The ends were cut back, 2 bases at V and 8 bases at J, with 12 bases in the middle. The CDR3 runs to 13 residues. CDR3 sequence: CSARQDGREKLFF. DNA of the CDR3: TGCAGTGCTAGACAGGACGGGCGGGAAAAACTGTTTTTT.

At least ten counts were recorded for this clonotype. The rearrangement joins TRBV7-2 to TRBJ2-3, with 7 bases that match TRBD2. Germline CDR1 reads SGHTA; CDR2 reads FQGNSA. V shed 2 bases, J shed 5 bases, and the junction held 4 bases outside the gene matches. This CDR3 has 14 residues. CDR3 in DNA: TGTGCCAGCAGCTTACGCGGGGGAAAAGATACGCAGTATTTT. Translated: CASSLRGGKDTQYF.

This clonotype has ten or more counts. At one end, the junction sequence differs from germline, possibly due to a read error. The CDR3 sequence: CASNPTGGKQPQHF. In nucleotides, the CDR3 is TGTGCCAGTAACCCGACAGGGGGCAAACAGCCCCAGCATTTT. The chain links TRBV19 to TRBJ1-5, with 10 bases identical to TRBD1. This CDR3 comprises 14 residues. Per germline, CDR1 LNHDA and CDR2 SQIVND (reference sequence).

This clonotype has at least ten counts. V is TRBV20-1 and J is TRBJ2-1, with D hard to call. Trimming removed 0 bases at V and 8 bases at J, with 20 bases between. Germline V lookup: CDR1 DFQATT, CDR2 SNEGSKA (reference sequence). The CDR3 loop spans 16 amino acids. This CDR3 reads CSARDPSGSPLDEQFF. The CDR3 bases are TGCAGTGCTAGAGATCCCTCAGGAAGCCCCTTGGATGAGCAGTTCTTC.

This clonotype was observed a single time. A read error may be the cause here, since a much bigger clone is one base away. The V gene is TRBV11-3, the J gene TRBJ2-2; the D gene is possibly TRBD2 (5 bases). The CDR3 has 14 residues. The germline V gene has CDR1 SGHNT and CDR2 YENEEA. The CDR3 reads CASSPRPNTGEPFF. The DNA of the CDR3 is TGTGCCAGCAGCCCGCGGCCGAACACCGGGGAGCCGTTTTTT. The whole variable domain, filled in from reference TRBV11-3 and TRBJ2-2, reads EAGVVQSPRYKIIEKKQPVAFWCNPISGHNTLYWYLQNLGQGPELLIRYENEEAVDDSQLPKDRFSAERLKGVDSTLKIQPAELGDSAVYLCASSPRPNTGEPFFGEGSRLTVL.

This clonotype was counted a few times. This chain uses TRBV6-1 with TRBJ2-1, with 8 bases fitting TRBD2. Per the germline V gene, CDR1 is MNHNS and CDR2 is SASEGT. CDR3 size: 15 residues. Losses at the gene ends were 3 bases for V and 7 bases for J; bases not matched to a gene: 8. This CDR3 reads CASSDYSGVDNEQFF. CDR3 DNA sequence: TGTGCCAGCAGTGATTATAGCGGGGTCGATAATGAGCAGTTCTTC.

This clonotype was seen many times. CDR3 coding DNA: TGTGCCAGCAGCGTAGGGGCGGATGCCGGGGAGCTGTTTTTT. This encodes CASSVGADAGELFF. The chain couples TRBV9 to TRBJ2-2; no reliable D call. Trimming left V 0 bases short and J 6 bases short, with 9 bases between. Germline assignment: CDR1 SGDLS and CDR2 YYNGEE. The CDR3 totals 14 residues.

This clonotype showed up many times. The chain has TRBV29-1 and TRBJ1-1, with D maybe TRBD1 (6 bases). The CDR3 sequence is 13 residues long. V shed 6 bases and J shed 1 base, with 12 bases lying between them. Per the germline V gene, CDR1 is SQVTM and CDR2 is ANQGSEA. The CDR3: CSVVGGQNTEAFF. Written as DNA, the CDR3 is TGCAGCGTCGTTGGGGGACAGAACACTGAAGCTTTCTTT. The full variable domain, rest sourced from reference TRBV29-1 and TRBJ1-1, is SAVISQKPSRDICQRGTSLTIQCQVDSQVTMMFWYRQQPGQSLTLIATANQGSEATYESGFVIDKFPISRPNLTFSTLTVSNMSPEDSSIYLCSVVGGQNTEAFFGQGTRLTVV.

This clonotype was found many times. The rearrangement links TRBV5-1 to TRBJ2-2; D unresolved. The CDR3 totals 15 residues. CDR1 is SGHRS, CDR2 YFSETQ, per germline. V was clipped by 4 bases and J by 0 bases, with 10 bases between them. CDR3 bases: TGCGCCAGCAGCCCCGGACGGCCGAACACCGGGGAGCTGTTTTTT. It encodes CASSPGRPNTGELFF.

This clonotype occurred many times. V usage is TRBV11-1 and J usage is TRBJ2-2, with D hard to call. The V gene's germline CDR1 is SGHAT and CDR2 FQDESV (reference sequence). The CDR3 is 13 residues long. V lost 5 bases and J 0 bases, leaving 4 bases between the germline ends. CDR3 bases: TGTGCCAGCAGCGTTACGAACACCGGGGAGCTGTTTTTT. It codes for CASSVTNTGELFF. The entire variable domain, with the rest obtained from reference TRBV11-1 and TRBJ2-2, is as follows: EAEVAQSPRYKITEKSQAVAFWCDPISGHATLYWYRQILGQGPELLVQFQDESVVDDSQLPKDRFSAERLKGVDSTLKIQPAELGDSAMYLCASSVTNTGELFFGEGSRLTVL.